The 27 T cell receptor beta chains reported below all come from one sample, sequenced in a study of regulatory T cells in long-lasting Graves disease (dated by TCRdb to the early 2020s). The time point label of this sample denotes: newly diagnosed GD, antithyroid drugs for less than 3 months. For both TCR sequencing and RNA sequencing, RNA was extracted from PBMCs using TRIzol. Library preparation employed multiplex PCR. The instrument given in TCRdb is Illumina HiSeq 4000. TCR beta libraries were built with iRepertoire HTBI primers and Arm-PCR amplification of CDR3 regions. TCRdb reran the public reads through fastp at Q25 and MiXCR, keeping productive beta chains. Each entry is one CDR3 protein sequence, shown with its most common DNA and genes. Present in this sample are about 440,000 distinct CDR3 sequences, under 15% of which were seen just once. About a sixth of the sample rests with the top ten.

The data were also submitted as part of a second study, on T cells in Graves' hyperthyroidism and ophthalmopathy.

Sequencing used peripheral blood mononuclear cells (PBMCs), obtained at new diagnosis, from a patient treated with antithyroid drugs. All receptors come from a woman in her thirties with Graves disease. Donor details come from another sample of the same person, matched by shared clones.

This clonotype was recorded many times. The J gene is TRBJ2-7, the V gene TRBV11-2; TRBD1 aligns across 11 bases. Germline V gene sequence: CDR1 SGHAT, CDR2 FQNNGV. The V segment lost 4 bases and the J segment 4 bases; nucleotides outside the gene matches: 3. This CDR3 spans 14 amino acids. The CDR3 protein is CASSSGTGGYEQYF. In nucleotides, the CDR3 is TGTGCCAGCAGCTCAGGGACAGGGGGGTACGAGCAGTACTTC.

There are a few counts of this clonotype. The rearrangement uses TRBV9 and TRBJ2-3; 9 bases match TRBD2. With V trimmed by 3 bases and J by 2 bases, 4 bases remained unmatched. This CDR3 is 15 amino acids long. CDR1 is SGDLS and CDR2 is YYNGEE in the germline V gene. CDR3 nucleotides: TGTGCCAGCAGCGGAAGCGGGAGGAACACAGATACGCAGTATTTT. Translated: CASSGSGRNTDTQYF.

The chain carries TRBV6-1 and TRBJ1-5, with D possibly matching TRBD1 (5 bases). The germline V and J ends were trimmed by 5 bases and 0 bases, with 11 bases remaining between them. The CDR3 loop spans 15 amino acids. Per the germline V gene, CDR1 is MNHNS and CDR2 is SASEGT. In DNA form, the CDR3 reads TGTGCCAGCAGTCCGACAGTGAATAGCAATCAGCCCCAGCATTTT. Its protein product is CASSPTVNSNQPQHF.

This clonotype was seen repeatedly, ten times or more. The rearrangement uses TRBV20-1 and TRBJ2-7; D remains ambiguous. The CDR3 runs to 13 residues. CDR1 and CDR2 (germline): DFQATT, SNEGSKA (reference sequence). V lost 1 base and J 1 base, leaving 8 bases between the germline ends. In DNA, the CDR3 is TGCAGTGCTAGAGCCCCCGTTTCCTACGAGCAGTACTTC. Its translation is CSARAPVSYEQYF.

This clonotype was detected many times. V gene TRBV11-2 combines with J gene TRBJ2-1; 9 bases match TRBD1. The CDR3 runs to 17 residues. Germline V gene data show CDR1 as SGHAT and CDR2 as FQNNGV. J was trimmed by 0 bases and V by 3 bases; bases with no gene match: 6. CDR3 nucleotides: TGTGCCAGCAGCTTTGGACAGGGGTTAAGCTCCTACAATGAGCAGTTCTTC. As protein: CASSFGQGLSSYNEQFF. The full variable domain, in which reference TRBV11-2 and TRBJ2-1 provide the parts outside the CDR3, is EAGVAQSPRYKIIEKRQSVAFWCNPISGHATLYWYQQILGQGPKLLIQFQNNGVVDDSQLPKDRFSAERLKGVDSTLKIQPAKLEDSAVYLCASSFGQGLSSYNEQFFGPGTRLTVL.

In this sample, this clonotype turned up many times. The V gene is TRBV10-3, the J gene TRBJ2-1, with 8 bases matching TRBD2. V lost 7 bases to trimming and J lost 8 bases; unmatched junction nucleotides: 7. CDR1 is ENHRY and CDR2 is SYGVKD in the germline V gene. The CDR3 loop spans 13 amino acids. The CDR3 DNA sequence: TGTGCCATCAACGGGAGGGCCATGGATGAGCAGTTCTTC. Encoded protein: CAINGRAMDEQFF.

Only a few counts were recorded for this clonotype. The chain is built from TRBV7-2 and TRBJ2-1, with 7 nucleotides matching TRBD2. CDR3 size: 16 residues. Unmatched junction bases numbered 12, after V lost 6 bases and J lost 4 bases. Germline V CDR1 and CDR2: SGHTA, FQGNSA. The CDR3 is CASSYYRGGSYNEQFF. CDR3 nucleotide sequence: TGTGCCAGCAGTTATTACCGGGGAGGGTCGTACAATGAGCAGTTCTTC.

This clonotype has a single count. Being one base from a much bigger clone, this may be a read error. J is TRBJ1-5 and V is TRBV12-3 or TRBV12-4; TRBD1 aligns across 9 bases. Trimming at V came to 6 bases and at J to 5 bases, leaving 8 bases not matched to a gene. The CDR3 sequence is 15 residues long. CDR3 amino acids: CASSATGGSHQPQHF. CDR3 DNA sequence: TGTGCCAGCAGCGCTACAGGGGGCTCCCATCAGCCCCAGCATTTT.

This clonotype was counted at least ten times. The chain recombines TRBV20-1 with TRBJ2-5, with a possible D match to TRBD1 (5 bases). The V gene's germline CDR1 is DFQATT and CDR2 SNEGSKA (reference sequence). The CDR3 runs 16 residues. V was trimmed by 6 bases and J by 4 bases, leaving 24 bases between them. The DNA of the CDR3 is TGCAGTGCCGCCCCCGGCTCAGGGTCCCCTCCAGAGACCCAGTACTTC. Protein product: CSAAPGSGSPPETQYF.

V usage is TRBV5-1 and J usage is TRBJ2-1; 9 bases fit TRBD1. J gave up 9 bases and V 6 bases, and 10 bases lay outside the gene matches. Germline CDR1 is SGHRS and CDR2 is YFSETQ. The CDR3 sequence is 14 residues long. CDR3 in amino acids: CASNIGQGFIEQFF. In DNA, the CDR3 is TGCGCCAGCAATATAGGACAGGGGTTCATTGAGCAGTTCTTC.

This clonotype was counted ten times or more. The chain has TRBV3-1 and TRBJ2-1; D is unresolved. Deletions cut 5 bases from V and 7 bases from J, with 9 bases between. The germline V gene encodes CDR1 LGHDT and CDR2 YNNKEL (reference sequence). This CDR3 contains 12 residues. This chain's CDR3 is CASSTLRNEQFF. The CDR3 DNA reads TGTGCCAGCAGCACCCTAAGAAATGAGCAGTTCTTC.

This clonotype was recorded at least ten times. CDR3 in amino acids: CASSQSLRELAGVTGELFF. CDR3 sequence (DNA): TGTGCCAGCAGCCAGTCGCTGAGGGAACTAGCGGGAGTCACCGGGGAGCTGTTTTTT. The chain uses TRBV14 and TRBJ2-2, with TRBD2 matching over 11 bases. Germline V gene sequence: CDR1 SGHDN, CDR2 FVKESK. This CDR3 has 19 residues. V gave up 3 bases and J gave up 4 bases; unmatched junction bases: 13.

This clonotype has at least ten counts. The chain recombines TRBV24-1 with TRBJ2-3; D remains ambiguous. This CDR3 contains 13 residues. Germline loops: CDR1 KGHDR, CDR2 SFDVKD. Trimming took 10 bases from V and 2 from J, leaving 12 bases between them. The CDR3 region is CATKGDNTDTQYF. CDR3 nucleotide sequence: TGTGCCACGAAGGGCGACAACACAGATACGCAGTATTTT.

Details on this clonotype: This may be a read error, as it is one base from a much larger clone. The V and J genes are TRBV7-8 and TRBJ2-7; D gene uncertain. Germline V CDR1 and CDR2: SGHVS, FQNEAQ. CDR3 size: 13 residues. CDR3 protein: CASSLGQFYERYF. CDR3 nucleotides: TGTGCCAGCAGCTTAGGGCAGTTCTACGAGCGGTACTTC.

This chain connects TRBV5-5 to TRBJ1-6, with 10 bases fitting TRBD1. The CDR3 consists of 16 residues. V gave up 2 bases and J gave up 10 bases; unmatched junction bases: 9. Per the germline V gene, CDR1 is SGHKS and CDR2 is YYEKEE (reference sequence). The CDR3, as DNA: TGTGCCAGCAGCTTTGGTCCGACAGGGGGCAGATCACCCCTCCACTTT. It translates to CASSFGPTGGRSPLHF.

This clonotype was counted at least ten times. The CDR3 DNA follows: TGCGCCAGCAGCTTGGATGTAGCCTTAAACTACGAGCAGTACTTC. Protein product: CASSLDVALNYEQYF. This chain joins TRBV5-1 and TRBJ2-7; the D is unclear. V was clipped by 0 bases and J by 3 bases, with 13 bases between them. Germline V gene lookup returns CDR1 SGHRS and CDR2 YFSETQ. This CDR3 comprises 15 residues.

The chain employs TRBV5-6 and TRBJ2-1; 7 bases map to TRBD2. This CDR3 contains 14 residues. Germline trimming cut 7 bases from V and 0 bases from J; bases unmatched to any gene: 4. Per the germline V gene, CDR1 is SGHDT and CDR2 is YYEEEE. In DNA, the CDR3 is TGTGCCAGCGAGGGCGGGAGCTCCTACAATGAGCAGTTCTTC. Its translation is CASEGGSSYNEQFF.

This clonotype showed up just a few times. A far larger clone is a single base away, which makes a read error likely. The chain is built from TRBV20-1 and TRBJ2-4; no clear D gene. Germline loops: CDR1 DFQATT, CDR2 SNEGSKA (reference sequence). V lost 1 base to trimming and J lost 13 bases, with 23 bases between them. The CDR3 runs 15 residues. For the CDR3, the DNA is TGCAGTGCTAGAGCCCGAGTAGGGTTATACAATGAGCAGTACTTC. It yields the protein CSARARVGLYNEQYF.

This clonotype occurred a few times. The CDR3 spells CASSVGGPGNEQFF. The CDR3 bases are TGTGCCAGCAGCGTAGGAGGACCCGGGAATGAGCAGTTCTTC. The chain couples TRBV9 to TRBJ2-1; no reliable D call. The CDR3 consists of 14 residues. V lost 0 bases and J 7 bases, leaving 11 bases between the germline ends. CDR1 and CDR2 (germline): SGDLS, YYNGEE. The whole variable domain, filled in from reference TRBV9 and TRBJ2-1, reads DSGVTQTPKHLITATGQRVTLRCSPRSGDLSVYWYQQSLDQGLQFLIQYYNGEERAKGNILERFSAQQFPDLHSELNLSSLELGDSALYFCASSVGGPGNEQFFGPGTRLTVL.

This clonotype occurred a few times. The CDR3 is CASSVTSGSYEQYF. The CDR3, as DNA: TGCGCCAGCAGTGTGACTAGCGGCTCCTACGAGCAGTACTTC. The V call is TRBV10-2, the J call TRBJ2-7; 9 nucleotides line up with TRBD2. The V gene's germline CDR1 is WSHSY and CDR2 SAAADI. J was trimmed by 0 bases and V by 4 bases; bases with no gene match: 1. The CDR3 sequence is 14 residues long.

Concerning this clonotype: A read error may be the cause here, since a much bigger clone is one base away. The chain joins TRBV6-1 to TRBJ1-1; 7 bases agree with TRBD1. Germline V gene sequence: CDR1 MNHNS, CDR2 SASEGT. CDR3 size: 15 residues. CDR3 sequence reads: CVSYTADRLNTEAFF. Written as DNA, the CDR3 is TGTGTCAGCTATACCGCGGACAGGTTGAACACTGAAGCTTTCTTT.

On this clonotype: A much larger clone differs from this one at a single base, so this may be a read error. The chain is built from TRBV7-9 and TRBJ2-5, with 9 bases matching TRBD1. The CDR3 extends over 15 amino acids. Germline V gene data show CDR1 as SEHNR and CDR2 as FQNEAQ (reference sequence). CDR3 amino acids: CVSSLPTGGGETQYF. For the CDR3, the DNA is TGTGTCAGCAGCCTCCCGACAGGGGGGGGGGAGACCCAGTACTTC.

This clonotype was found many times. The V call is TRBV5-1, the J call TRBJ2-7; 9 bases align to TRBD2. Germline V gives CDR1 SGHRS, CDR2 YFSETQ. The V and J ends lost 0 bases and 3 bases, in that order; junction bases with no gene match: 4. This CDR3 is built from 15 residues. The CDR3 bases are TGCGCCAGCAGCTTGGTCGGTAGCGGGAGCTACGAGCAGTACTTC. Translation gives CASSLVGSGSYEQYF.

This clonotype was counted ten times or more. The CDR3 loop reads CSVKRTGDFETQYF. The CDR3, as DNA: TGCAGCGTGAAAAGGACAGGGGATTTCGAGACCCAGTACTTC. V gene TRBV29-1 combines with J gene TRBJ2-5; 9 nucleotides align to TRBD1. The length of the CDR3 is 14 residues. Germline V gene data show CDR1 as SQVTM and CDR2 as ANQGSEA. With 6 bases clipped from V and 5 bases from J, the junction kept 10 bases outside the gene matches.

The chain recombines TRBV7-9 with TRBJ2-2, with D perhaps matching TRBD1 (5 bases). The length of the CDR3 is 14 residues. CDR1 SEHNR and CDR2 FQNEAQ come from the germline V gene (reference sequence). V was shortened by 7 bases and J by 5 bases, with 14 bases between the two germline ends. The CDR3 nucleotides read TGTGCCAGCACCCACGACAGAGATACCGGGGAGCTGTTTTTT. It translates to CASTHDRDTGELFF.

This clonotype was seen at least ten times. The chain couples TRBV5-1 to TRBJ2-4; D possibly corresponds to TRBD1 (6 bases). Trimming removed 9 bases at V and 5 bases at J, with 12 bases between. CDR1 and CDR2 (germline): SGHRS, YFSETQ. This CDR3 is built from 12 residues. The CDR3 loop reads CATKDSENIQYF. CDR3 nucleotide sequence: TGCGCCACCAAGGACAGCGAAAACATTCAGTACTTC.

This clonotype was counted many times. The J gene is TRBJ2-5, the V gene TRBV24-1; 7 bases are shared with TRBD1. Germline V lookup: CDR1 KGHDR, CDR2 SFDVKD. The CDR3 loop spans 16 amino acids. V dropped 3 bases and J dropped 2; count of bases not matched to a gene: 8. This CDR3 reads CATSDPGQPLQETQYF. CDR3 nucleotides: TGTGCCACCAGTGATCCGGGACAGCCCTTACAAGAGACCCAGTACTTC.